One and the same sample provided the 14 T cell receptor beta chains below, sequenced in a study of circulating and synovial CD4+ cells in juvenile arthritis. The method was immunoSEQ multiplex PCR; TCRdb's version includes in-frame clones alone and lacks a portion of them. This table holds fewer than 35,000 clones, about 93% found once. The sequenced sample was CD4+ T cells from blood. Receptor source: a human donor with juvenile idiopathic arthritis.

Notes on this clone: At the DNA level, this CDR3 is encoded by other sequences in the same sample as well. The rearrangement links TRBV6-6 to TRBJ2-7, with TRBD1 identical over 11 bases. There are 15 residues in the CDR3. Germline V CDR1 and CDR2: MNHNY, SVGAGI (reference sequence). Trimming at V came to 6 bases and at J to 3 bases, leaving 7 bases not matched to a gene. The CDR3 DNA sequence: TGTGCCAGCAGATCTCCGGGACAGGGGGTCTACGAGCAGTACTTC. Encoded protein: CASRSPGQGVYEQYF.

The chain links TRBV7-2 to TRBJ1-1, with D possibly TRBD1 on 6 matching bases. Germline CDR1 reads SGHTA; CDR2 reads FQGNSA. Trimming removed 5 bases at V and 3 bases at J, with 22 bases between. The CDR3 covers 17 residues. The CDR3 reads CASSPLVGARLHTEAFF. CDR3 bases: TGTGCCAGCAGCCCCCTCGTGGGGGCAAGGCTGCACACTGAAGCTTTCTTT.

The chain couples TRBV7-3 to TRBJ2-1; 8 bases are shared with TRBD2. This CDR3 has 17 amino acids. The junction had 10 bases not matched to a gene; V was cut back by 2 bases and J by 4 bases. Germline CDR1 SGHTA, CDR2 FQGTGA. The CDR3 DNA sequence: TGTGCCAGCAGCTTATTTCCTGAGCGGGAGCTGTACAATGAGCAGTTCTTC. It encodes CASSLFPERELYNEQFF.

A few counts support this clone. The chain recombines TRBV19 with TRBJ1-5; 9 bases are shared with TRBD1. V was pared by 3 bases and J by 4 bases, with 7 bases of the junction left unmatched. Germline-derived CDR1 and CDR2 are LNHDA and SQIVND (reference sequence). The length of the CDR3 is 16 residues. The chain's CDR3 is CASSIIGTGPNQPQHF. The CDR3 coding sequence is TGTGCCAGTAGTATTATAGGGACAGGGCCGAATCAGCCCCAGCATTTT.

CDR3 bases: TGCGCCAGCTCGGGCGGGTCCGTCGAGCAGTACTTC. Translating gives CASSGGSVEQYF. The chain carries TRBV10-2 and TRBJ2-7; the D gene is possibly TRBD2 (5 bases). Germline CDR1 WSHSY, CDR2 SAAADI. This CDR3 is built from 12 residues. V was shortened by 8 bases and J by 6 bases, with 14 bases between the two germline ends.

This sequence joins TRBV5-8 and TRBJ1-1; 7 bases line up with TRBD1. CDR3 size: 15 residues. Losses at the gene ends were 3 bases for V and 6 bases for J; bases not matched to a gene: 11. CDR1 and CDR2 (germline): SGHTS, YDEGEE. This CDR3 is CASSSGQAKFPEAFF. The CDR3 coding sequence is TGTGCCAGCAGCTCAGGACAGGCAAAATTCCCTGAAGCTTTCTTT.

The genes are TRBV19 and TRBJ1-5, with TRBD1 identical over 9 bases. This CDR3 has 16 amino acids. The V gene end was trimmed by 7 bases and the J gene end by 3 bases; junction bases not matched to a gene: 10. Germline V gene sequence: CDR1 LNHDA, CDR2 SQIVND (reference sequence). The CDR3 protein is CASTRRGQGDNQPQHF. The CDR3 DNA is TGTGCCAGTACGCGGAGGGGACAGGGAGACAATCAGCCCCAGCATTTT.

The rearrangement uses TRBV19 and TRBJ1-5, with a possible D match to TRBD1 (5 bases). The germline V and J ends were trimmed by 2 bases and 0 bases, with 14 bases remaining between them. Germline V gene lookup returns CDR1 LNHDA and CDR2 SQIVND (reference sequence). CDR3 length: 17 residues. CDR3 DNA: TGTGCCAGTAGTATATTGAAGGGGCGGAATAGCAATCAGCCCCAGCATTTT. Protein product: CASSILKGRNSNQPQHF.

The V gene is TRBV5-4, the J gene TRBJ2-3; 9 nucleotides agree with TRBD1. The germline gives CDR1 SGHNT, CDR2 YYREEE (reference sequence). V was clipped by 4 bases and J by 6 bases; unmatched bases: 9. CDR3 size: 15 residues. Here the CDR3 DNA reads TGTGCCAGCAGCGGACAGACAGGGGGGGCGGATACGCAGTATTTT. As protein: CASSGQTGGADTQYF.

The sample holds one count of this clone. The chain couples TRBV7-8 to TRBJ2-7, with D possibly TRBD1 on 7 matching bases. Trimming stripped 5 bases from V and 6 bases from J, with 14 bases between. Germline V CDR1 and CDR2: SGHVS, FQNEAQ. This CDR3 has 13 amino acids. The CDR3 DNA follows: TGTGCCAGCAGCCAGGGGGAGGTGGGCGAGCAGTACTTC. Its translation is CASSQGEVGEQYF.

This sequence joins TRBV28 and TRBJ2-3, with a tentative D call TRBD1 (5 bases). CDR3 length: 18 residues. V lost 5 bases, J lost 0 bases, and 21 bases lay in between. Germline V lookup: CDR1 MDHEN, CDR2 SYDVKM. The CDR3 DNA follows: TGTGCCAGCAGTGGTGTGGATTCAGGGTACCGAAGCACAGATACGCAGTATTTT. This gives the protein CASSGVDSGYRSTDTQYF.

This clone was observed a single time. The chain joins TRBV5-1 to TRBJ2-1; 7 positions match TRBD1. CDR1 is SGHRS, CDR2 YFSETQ, per germline. The CDR3 has 15 residues. Unmatched junction bases numbered 8, after V lost 2 bases and J lost 6 bases. The CDR3 nucleotides are TGCGCCAGCAGCTTAACAGGGGTCCTCCGCAATGAGCAGTTCTTC. Amino acids: CASSLTGVLRNEQFF.

The CDR3 DNA is TGTGCCAGAAGCCGAAGACAGTCGAACACTGAAGCTTTCTTT. Translated: CARSRRQSNTEAFF. The V gene is TRBV5-3, the J gene TRBJ1-1; possible D gene TRBD1, 5 bases. TRBV5-3 belongs to the ORF category, with a function that is uncertain. The V and J ends lost 4 bases and 1 base respectively, with 11 bases between them. The CDR3 has 14 residues.

This sequence joins TRBV19 and TRBJ2-1; weak D call: TRBD1 (5 bases). The CDR3 runs to 14 residues. V was trimmed by 9 bases and J by 3 bases, leaving 15 bases between them. CDR1 LNHDA and CDR2 SQIVND come from the germline V gene (reference sequence). CDR3 sequence reads: CASARQDNYNEQFF. The CDR3 bases are TGTGCCAGCGCGAGGCAGGACAACTACAATGAGCAGTTCTTC.